This note documents a single T cell receptor (beta chain) sequence. Its target is unknown. This entry is derived from a study of immune cell composition in non-small cell lung cancer. Study-level background: Most cases were lung adenocarcinoma or squamous cell carcinoma.

DNA was extracted from unsorted cell suspensions stored frozen. CDR1 is SGHTA and CDR2 is FQGTGA in the germline V gene. V was shortened by 4 bases and J by 5 bases, with 7 bases between the two germline ends. CDR3 length: 12 amino acids. Study-wide points: Squamous carcinomas (about 75%) more often had tumour-associated clones >0.5% than adenocarcinomas (approximately 35%). Lung squamous cell carcinoma tumours had significantly higher top 10 clone scores and productive clonality than lung adenocarcinoma.

Profiled with immunoSEQ multiplex PCR; TCRdb holds only in-frame clones, not every one. The data hold 5,000 or so clones, with approximately 85% observed a single time. The genes are TRBV7-3 and TRBJ2-3; tentative D call: TRBD2 (5 bases). Sequencing input: lung tumor tissue. This receptor was obtained from a human donor with non-small cell lung cancer. In DNA form, the CDR3 reads TGTGCCAGCAGCTCACTAGGAGATACGCAGTATTTT. Amino acids: CASSSLGDTQYF.